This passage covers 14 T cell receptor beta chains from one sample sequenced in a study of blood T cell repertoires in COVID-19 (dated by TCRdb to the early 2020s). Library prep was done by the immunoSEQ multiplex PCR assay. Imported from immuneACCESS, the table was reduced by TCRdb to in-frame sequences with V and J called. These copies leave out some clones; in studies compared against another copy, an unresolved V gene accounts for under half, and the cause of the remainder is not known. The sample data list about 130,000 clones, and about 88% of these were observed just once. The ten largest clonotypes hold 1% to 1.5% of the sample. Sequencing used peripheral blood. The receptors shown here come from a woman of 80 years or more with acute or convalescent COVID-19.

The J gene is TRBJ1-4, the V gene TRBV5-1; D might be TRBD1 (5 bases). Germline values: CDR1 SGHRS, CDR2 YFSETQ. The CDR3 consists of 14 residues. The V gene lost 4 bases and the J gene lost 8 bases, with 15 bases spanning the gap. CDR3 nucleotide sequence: TGCGCCAGCAGCAAGGGCAGGGAGGGGGAAAAACTGTTTTTT. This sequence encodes CASSKGREGEKLFF.

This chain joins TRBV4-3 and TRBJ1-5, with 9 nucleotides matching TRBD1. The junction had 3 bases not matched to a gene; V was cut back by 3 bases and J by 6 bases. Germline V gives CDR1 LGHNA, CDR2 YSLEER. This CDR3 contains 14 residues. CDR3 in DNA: TGCGCCAGCAGCCAGGACAGGGGTGGTCAGCCCCAGCATTTT. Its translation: CASSQDRGGQPQHF.

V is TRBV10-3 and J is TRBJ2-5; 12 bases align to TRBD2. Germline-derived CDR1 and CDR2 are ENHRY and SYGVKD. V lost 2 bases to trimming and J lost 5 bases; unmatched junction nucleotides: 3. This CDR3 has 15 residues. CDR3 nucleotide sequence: TGTGCCATCAGTGAGGGGCTAGCGGGAGGGGAGACCCAGTACTTC. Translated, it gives CAISEGLAGGETQYF.

CDR3 in DNA: TGTGCCAGCAGTCGTATTTCAGGGCCCTCCTACAATGAGCAGTTCTTC. Protein product: CASSRISGPSYNEQFF. This sequence joins TRBV27 and TRBJ2-1; D perhaps matches TRBD1 (5 bases). Germline V lookup: CDR1 MNHEY, CDR2 SMNVEV (reference sequence). The V end lost 5 bases, the J end lost 0 bases, and 14 bases lay between the germline ends. CDR3 size: 16 residues.

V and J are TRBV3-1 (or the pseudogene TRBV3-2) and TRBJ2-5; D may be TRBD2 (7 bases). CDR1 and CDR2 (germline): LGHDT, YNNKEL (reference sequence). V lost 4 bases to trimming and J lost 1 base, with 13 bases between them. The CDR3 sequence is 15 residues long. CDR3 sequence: CASSLPGGLQETQYF. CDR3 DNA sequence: TGTGCCAGCAGCCTCCCCGGGGGGCTCCAAGAGACCCAGTACTTC.

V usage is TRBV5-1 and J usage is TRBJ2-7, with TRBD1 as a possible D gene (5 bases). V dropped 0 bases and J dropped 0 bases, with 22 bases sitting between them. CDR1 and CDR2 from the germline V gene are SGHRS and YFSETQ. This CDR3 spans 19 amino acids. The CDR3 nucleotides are TGCGCCAGCAGCTTGGATACGACAGCTGGGAACCCCTCCTCCTACGAGCAGTACTTC. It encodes CASSLDTTAGNPSSYEQYF.

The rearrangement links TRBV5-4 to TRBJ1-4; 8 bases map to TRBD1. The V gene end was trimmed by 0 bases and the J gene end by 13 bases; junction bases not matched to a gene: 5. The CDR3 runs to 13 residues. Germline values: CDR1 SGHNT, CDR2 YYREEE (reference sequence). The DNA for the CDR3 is TGTGCCAGCAGCTTGGAAGCTGGACAGGGACTGTTTTTT. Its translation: CASSLEAGQGLFF.

CDR3 in amino acids: CASSFKGTGGRKYGYTF. CDR3 bases: TGTGCCAGCAGCTTCAAAGGGACAGGGGGCAGGAAGTATGGCTACACCTTC. The V gene is TRBV12-1, the J gene TRBJ1-2; the DNA was not used to check the table's D call, TRBD1. TRBV12-1 is a pseudogene locus. There are 17 residues in the CDR3.

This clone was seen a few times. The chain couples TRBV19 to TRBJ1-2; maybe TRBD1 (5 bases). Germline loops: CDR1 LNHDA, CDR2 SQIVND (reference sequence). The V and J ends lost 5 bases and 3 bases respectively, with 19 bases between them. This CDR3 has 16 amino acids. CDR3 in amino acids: CASSQGPRLRDYGYTF. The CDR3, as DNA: TGTGCCAGTAGTCAGGGCCCCAGGTTAAGGGACTATGGCTACACCTTC. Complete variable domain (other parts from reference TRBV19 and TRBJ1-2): DGGITQSPKYLFRKEGQNVTLSCEQNLNHDAMYWYRQDPGQGLRLIYYSQIVNDFQKGDIAEGYSVSREKKESFPLTVTSAQKNPTAFYLCASSQGPRLRDYGYTFGSGTRLTVV.

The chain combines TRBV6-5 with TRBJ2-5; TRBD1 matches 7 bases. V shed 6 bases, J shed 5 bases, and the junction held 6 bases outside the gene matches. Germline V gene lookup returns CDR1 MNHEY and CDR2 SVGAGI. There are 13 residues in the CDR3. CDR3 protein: CASSKQGWETQYF. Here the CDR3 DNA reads TGTGCCAGCAGCAAACAGGGGTGGGAGACCCAGTACTTC.

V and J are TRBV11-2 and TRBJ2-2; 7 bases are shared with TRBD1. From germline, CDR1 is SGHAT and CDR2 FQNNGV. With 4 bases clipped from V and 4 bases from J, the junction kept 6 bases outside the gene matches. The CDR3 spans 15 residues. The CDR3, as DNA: TGTGCCAGCAGCTACACGGGACAGAGCACCGGGGAGCTGTTTTTT. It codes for CASSYTGQSTGELFF.

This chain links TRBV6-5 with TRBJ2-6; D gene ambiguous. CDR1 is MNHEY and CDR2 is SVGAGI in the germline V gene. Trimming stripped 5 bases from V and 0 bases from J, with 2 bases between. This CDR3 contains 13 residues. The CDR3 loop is CASSRSGANVLTF. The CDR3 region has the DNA TGTGCCAGCAGTCGCTCTGGGGCCAACGTCCTGACTTTC.

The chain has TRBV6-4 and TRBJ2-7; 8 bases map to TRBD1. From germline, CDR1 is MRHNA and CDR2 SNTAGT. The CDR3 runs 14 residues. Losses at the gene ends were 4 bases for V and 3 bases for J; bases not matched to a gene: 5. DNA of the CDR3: TGTGCCAGCAGTGGCCACGACAGGGGCTACGAGCAGTACTTC. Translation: CASSGHDRGYEQYF.

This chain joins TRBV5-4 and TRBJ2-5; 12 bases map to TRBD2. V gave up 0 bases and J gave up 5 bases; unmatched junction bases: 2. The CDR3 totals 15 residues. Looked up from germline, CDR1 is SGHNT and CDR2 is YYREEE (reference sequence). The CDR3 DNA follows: TGTGCCAGCAGCTTGGGACTAGCGGGGGAGGAGACCCAGTACTTC. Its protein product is CASSLGLAGEETQYF.